This T cell receptor beta chain appears in the sequencing data of a study of shared clonotypes between healthy human individuals. Study-wide background: Participating donors consisted of a couple of women and a few men aged 18 to 49. Regarding the study as a whole: When compared with the clonotypes that were shared by all four sorted-subset donors, the non-shared clonotypes turned out to have lower generation probabilities. The sharing of 4.5% to 6.5% of naive CD4 clonotypes was seen across a few donors.

Each subset's genomic DNA was split evenly across several immunoSEQ plates. Sequenced by immunoSEQ multiplex PCR; TCRdb stores in-frame clones only, minus some. The data hold roughly 650,000 clones, with roughly 96% observed a single time. Of note for this clone: Its specificity is not known.

Germline V gives CDR1 SGHAT, CDR2 FQNNGV. The V end was cut by 1 base, the J end by 6 bases, with 14 bases between. The CDR3 is 15 amino acids. CD8 cells classed as naive were CD45RO-negative and positively selected for CCR7, excluding terminally differentiated effector memory CD45RA+ cells. Material: naive CD8+ T cells sorted from blood. This clonotype originated in a woman younger than 45 in good health. V and J are TRBV11-2 and TRBJ2-3, with D possibly being TRBD2 (7 bases). In nucleotides, the CDR3 is TGTGCCAGCAGCTTAGGCAGGACTAGGGGGGATACGCAGTATTTT. It yields the protein CASSLGRTRGDTQYF.